This entry lists 8 T cell receptor beta chains sequenced from one sample in a study of blood T cell repertoires in COVID-19. Libraries were prepared by immunoSEQ multiplex PCR; TCRdb keeps only in-frame clonotypes and omits some of them. The sample contains about 250,000 clones, roughly 82% of which appear only once. Sequenced material: peripheral blood. The origin of the receptors is an elderly woman with COVID-19, enrolled during active disease.

The chain couples TRBV18 to TRBJ1-5; D is uncertain. V gave up 6 bases and J gave up 0 bases, with 9 bases separating them. CDR3 length: 14 residues. Germline lookup yields CDR1 KGHSH and CDR2 LQKENI. The CDR3 bases are TGTGCCAGCTCCTCCAGTGATAGCAATCAGCCCCAGCATTTT. This codes for CASSSSDSNQPQHF.

This rearrangement joins TRBV7-2 to TRBJ2-1; 9 nucleotides align to TRBD2. Trimming cost V 5 bases and J 3 bases; bases outside gene matches: 8. Germline loops: CDR1 SGHTA, CDR2 FQGNSA. This CDR3 is built from 16 residues. CDR3 sequence: CASSTLTSGFYNEQFF. As DNA, the CDR3 is TGTGCCAGCAGCACTCTTACTAGCGGGTTCTACAATGAGCAGTTCTTC. Full variable domain (remainder filled in from reference TRBV7-2 and TRBJ2-1): GAGVSQSPSNKVTEKGKDVELRCDPISGHTALYWYRQSLGQGLEFLIYFQGNSAPDKSGLPSDRFSAERTGGSVSTLTIQRTQQEDSAVYLCASSTLTSGFYNEQFFGPGTRLTVL.

This chain uses TRBV20-1 with TRBJ1-6; 9 positions agree with TRBD1. This CDR3 spans 17 amino acids. J gave up 9 bases and V 3 bases, and 15 bases lay outside the gene matches. Germline CDR1 DFQATT, CDR2 SNEGSKA (reference sequence). The CDR3 is CSASSTLSGTGTSPLHF. DNA of the CDR3: TGCAGTGCTAGTTCTACACTATCTGGGACAGGGACTTCACCCCTCCACTTT.

The rearrangement links TRBV9 to TRBJ2-3; 7 nucleotides agree with TRBD2. There are 14 residues in the CDR3. Germline V gene sequence: CDR1 SGDLS, CDR2 YYNGEE. Trimming at V came to 0 bases and at J to 7 bases, leaving 5 bases not matched to a gene. In nucleotides, the CDR3 is TGTGCCAGCAGCGTAGGTTCTAGCGGCAATACGCAGTATTTT. Encoded protein: CASSVGSSGNTQYF.

Here the CDR3 reads CASSGRQGTDTQYF. CDR3 nucleotides: TGTGCCAGCAGCGGCCGACAGGGGACAGATACGCAGTATTTT. The rearrangement uses TRBV9 and TRBJ2-3, with 8 nucleotides matching TRBD1. Trimming removed 3 bases from V and 3 bases from J; junction bases left unmatched: 3. This CDR3 is 14 amino acids long. Germline V gene data show CDR1 as SGDLS and CDR2 as YYNGEE.

The chain has TRBV6-5 and TRBJ1-1, with 10 bases aligning to TRBD1. CDR1 and CDR2 from the germline V gene are MNHEY and SVGAGI. V shed 7 bases, J shed 0 bases, and the junction held 5 bases outside the gene matches. The CDR3 loop spans 15 amino acids. The CDR3 sequence: CASTGTGEMNTEAFF. The CDR3 coding sequence is TGTGCCAGCACTGGGACAGGGGAGATGAACACTGAAGCTTTCTTT.

The V gene is TRBV6-5, the J gene TRBJ2-7, with D tentatively TRBD1 (6 bases). There are 15 residues in the CDR3. Germline CDR1 is MNHEY and CDR2 is SVGAGI. V was shortened by 6 bases and J by 0 bases, with 15 bases between the two germline ends. This chain's CDR3 is CASRRDISSSYEQYF. The DNA of the CDR3 is TGTGCCAGCAGAAGGGACATCTCAAGCTCCTACGAGCAGTACTTC.

This chain joins TRBV28 and TRBJ2-1; a weak D match, TRBD1 (7 bases). This CDR3 region has 16 residues. V lost 6 bases to trimming and J lost 7 bases, with 22 bases between them. Germline assignment: CDR1 MDHEN and CDR2 SYDVKM. The CDR3 nucleotides read TGTGCCAGCAGGCCTTCCCCCGGAGCAGGGGGGAATGAGCAGTTCTTC. Protein product: CASRPSPGAGGNEQFF. The full variable domain, with the rest looked up from reference TRBV28 and TRBJ2-1, is DVKVTQSSRYLVKRTGEKVFLECVQDMDHENMFWYRQDPGLGLRLIYFSYDVKMKEKGDIPEGYSVSREKKERFSLILESASTNQTSMYLCASRPSPGAGGNEQFFGPGTRLTVL.